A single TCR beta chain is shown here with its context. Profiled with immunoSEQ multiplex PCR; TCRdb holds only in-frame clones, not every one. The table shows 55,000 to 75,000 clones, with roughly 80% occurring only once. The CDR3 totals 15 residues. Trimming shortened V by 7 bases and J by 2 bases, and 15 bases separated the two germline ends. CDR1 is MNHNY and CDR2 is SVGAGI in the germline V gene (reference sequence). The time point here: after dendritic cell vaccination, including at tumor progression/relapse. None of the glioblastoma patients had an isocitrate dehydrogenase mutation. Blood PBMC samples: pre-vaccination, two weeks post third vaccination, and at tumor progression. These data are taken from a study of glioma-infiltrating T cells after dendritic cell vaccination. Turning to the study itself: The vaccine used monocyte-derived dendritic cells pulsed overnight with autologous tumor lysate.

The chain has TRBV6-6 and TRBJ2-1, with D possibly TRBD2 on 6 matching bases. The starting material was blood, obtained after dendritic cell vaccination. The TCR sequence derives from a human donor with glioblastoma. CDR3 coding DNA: TGTGCCAGCACCCTTGGGGGGAGCCCCTACAATGAGCAGTTCTTC. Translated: CASTLGGSPYNEQFF.